The clone carrying this T cell receptor (beta chain) was detected only a few times. The data stem from a study of blood T cell repertoires in COVID-19. V gave up 5 bases and J gave up 2 bases; unmatched junction bases: 13. The length of the CDR3 is 17 residues. Germline-derived CDR1 and CDR2 are SNHLY and FYNNEI. Some clones are missing from TCRdb's copy, which holds only in-frame ones; the method was immunoSEQ multiplex PCR. The sample shows approximately 56,000 clones, about four fifths of them seen only once. This TCR came from a man in his 70s with active COVID-19. Sequencing input: peripheral blood. The V gene is TRBV2, the J gene TRBJ1-1, with 8 bases aligning to TRBD1. CDR3 coding DNA: TGTGCCAGCAGTTCTTCCTTTACGGACAGGGTAAACACTGAAGCTTTCTTT. It codes for CASSSSFTDRVNTEAFF.